Shown below are 5 T cell receptor beta chains from a single sample sequenced in a study of response to subunit inactivated influenza vaccine. TCRdb re-analysed the RT-PCR reads in MiXCR, keeping a single row per CDR3 protein. This table holds about half a million distinct CDR3 sequences, about 25% found once. Specimen: CD4+ T cells sorted from PBMCs, collected roughly 5 days after vaccination. All receptors derive from a man aged 50-60 years who received an inactivated influenza vaccine.

This sequence joins TRBV4-2 and TRBJ2-5; 10 positions match TRBD1. Per the germline V gene, CDR1 is LGHNA and CDR2 is YNFKEQ. This CDR3 comprises 15 residues. V shed 2 bases and J 5 bases; nucleotides not matched to a gene: 5. The CDR3 loop reads CASSQKDRGLETQYF. DNA of the CDR3: TGTGCCAGCAGCCAAAAAGACAGGGGGCTGGAGACCCAGTACTTC.

In DNA, the CDR3 is TGCAGTGCTGAGTCACTAACCCGAAACACTGAAGCTTTCTTT. This codes for CSAESLTRNTEAFF. The genes are TRBV20-1 and TRBJ1-1; D unresolved. The CDR3 totals 14 residues. CDR1 and CDR2 (germline): DFQATT, SNEGSKA (reference sequence). V lost 5 bases and J lost 2, with 15 bases in between.

The chain joins TRBV12-3 or TRBV12-4 to TRBJ1-5, with D maybe TRBD1 (6 bases). Trimming pared 3 bases from V and 10 bases from J, leaving 13 bases between. The CDR3 has 13 amino acids. The CDR3: CASSLTPGVPQHF. The CDR3 DNA is TGTGCCAGCAGTTTGACGCCAGGGGTCCCCCAGCATTTT.

The genes are TRBV4-2 and TRBJ2-1, with TRBD2 identical over 9 bases. The junction had 5 bases not matched to a gene; V was cut back by 0 bases and J by 5 bases. The CDR3 has 16 amino acids. CDR1 and CDR2 from the germline V gene are LGHNA and YNFKEQ. CDR3 loop: CASSQDPAGGNNEQFF. DNA for the CDR3: TGTGCCAGCAGCCAAGATCCGGCGGGGGGGAACAATGAGCAGTTCTTC.

The V gene is TRBV6-1, the J gene TRBJ1-6; the match to TRBD1 covers 7 bases. The CDR3 covers 15 residues. CDR1 is MNHNS and CDR2 is SASEGT in the germline V gene. The J segment lost 7 bases and the V segment lost 9 bases, leaving 12 bases of the junction unmatched. The CDR3 DNA is TGTGCCAGTGCCTTAACCGGGACAGTAAATTCACCCCTCCACTTT. Translating gives CASALTGTVNSPLHF.